These 21 T cell receptor beta chains originate from one sample sequenced in a study of T cell repertoires in cytomegalovirus infection. Their specific antigens are unknown. Each CDR3 protein gets one entry after TCRdb re-called the reads with MiXCR. The sample shows about 900,000 distinct CDR3 sequences, less than 40% of them seen only once. The source was cultured CD8+ T cells from PBMCs, collected from culture after CMV antigen stimulation. The receptor source for this set is a human donor in good health (CMV status not recorded). Some clones in this sample may be carry-over from other donors' samples.

This clonotype was seen ten or more times. The CDR3 sequence is CASTRPLTNEKLFF. The CDR3 nucleotides read TGTGCCAGCACCAGACCACTCACTAATGAAAAACTGTTTTTT. The rearrangement links TRBV2 to TRBJ1-4; D not resolved. V gave up 7 bases and J gave up 2 bases, with 11 bases separating them. Germline CDR1 and CDR2: SNHLY and FYNNEI. There are 14 residues in the CDR3.

This chain connects TRBV7-4 to TRBJ2-6; unclear D gene. The V end was cut by 2 bases, the J end by 4 bases, with 6 bases between. The CDR3 has 14 amino acids. The germline V gene encodes CDR1 SGHVT and CDR2 SQSDAQ. The CDR3 DNA follows: TGTGCCAGCAGCTTATACCTGGGGGCCAACGTCCTGACTTTC. This codes for CASSLYLGANVLTF.

The chain combines TRBV28 with TRBJ2-5, with 10 bases lining up with TRBD2. There are 15 residues in the CDR3. Germline CDR1 reads MDHEN; CDR2 reads SYDVKM. The V segment lost 5 bases and the J segment 5 bases; nucleotides outside the gene matches: 8. This CDR3 reads CASSILAGQGETQYF. The CDR3 DNA reads as TGTGCCAGCAGTATACTAGCGGGGCAGGGGGAGACCCAGTACTTC.

The V and J genes are TRBV7-9 and TRBJ2-3; 7 bases align to TRBD1. The CDR3 is made up of 16 amino acids. V was clipped by 1 base and J by 1 base; unmatched bases: 5. From germline, CDR1 is SEHNR and CDR2 FQNEAQ (reference sequence). CDR3 in DNA: TGTGCCAGCAGCTTAGTAGGGGGCGCAGGCACAGATACGCAGTATTTT. The encoded protein is CASSLVGGAGTDTQYF. Supplemented by reference TRBV7-9 and TRBJ2-3, the full variable domain reads DTGVSQNPRHKITKRGQNVTFRCDPISEHNRLYWYRQTLGQGPEFLTYFQNEAQLEKSRLLSDRFSAERPKGSFSTLEIQRTEQGDSAMYLCASSLVGGAGTDTQYFGPGTRLTVL.

The chain employs TRBV7-9 and TRBJ1-2; 8 nucleotides match TRBD1. The CDR3 spans 15 residues. Germline lookup yields CDR1 SEHNR and CDR2 FQNEAQ (reference sequence). J gave up 4 bases and V 5 bases, and 9 bases lay outside the gene matches. The CDR3 coding sequence is TGTGCCAGCAGCCCAGACAGGGGAGAGGTCTATGGCTACACCTTC. It is translated as CASSPDRGEVYGYTF.

The V gene is TRBV27, the J gene TRBJ2-7; D may match TRBD1 or TRBD2 (6 bases each). The CDR3 runs 16 residues. Trimming removed 2 bases from V and 0 bases from J, with 14 bases in between. Germline V CDR1 and CDR2: MNHEY, SMNVEV (reference sequence). The DNA for the CDR3 is TGTGCCAGCAGTTTAGACGCGGGACATACCTCCTACGAGCAGTACGTC. It is translated as CASSLDAGHTSYEQYV.

The V gene is TRBV7-9, the J gene TRBJ2-7; perhaps TRBD2 as D (6 bases). V was shortened by 5 bases and J by 4 bases, with 12 bases between the two germline ends. CDR3 size: 13 residues. Germline CDR1 SEHNR, CDR2 FQNEAQ (reference sequence). CDR3 protein: CASSPPGEYEQYV. The CDR3 DNA reads TGTGCCAGCAGCCCCCCGGGAGAGTACGAGCAGTACGTC.

A single count supports this clonotype. The chain is built from TRBV13 and TRBJ2-1, with D unclear. Germline loops: CDR1 PRHDT, CDR2 FYEKMQ (reference sequence). The CDR3 runs 16 residues. Trimming left V 5 bases short and J 4 bases short, with 18 bases between. The CDR3 sequence is CASSTRSTSSYNEQFF. In nucleotides, the CDR3 is TGTGCCAGCAGCACCCGTTCCACCTCCTCTTACAATGAGCAGTTCTTC.

This clonotype has just a few counts. The gene calls are TRBV7-9 and TRBJ1-1; D is possibly TRBD1 (6 bases). The CDR3 extends over 15 amino acids. The V and J ends lost 6 bases and 4 bases respectively, with 18 bases between them. The germline V gene encodes CDR1 SEHNR and CDR2 FQNEAQ (reference sequence). The DNA for the CDR3 is TGTGCCAGCAGGATGACAGGAGGTCGTCGCACTGAAGCTTTCTTT. It translates to CASRMTGGRRTEAFF. Combining the CDR3 with reference TRBV7-9 and TRBJ1-1 gives the whole variable domain DTGVSQNPRHKITKRGQNVTFRCDPISEHNRLYWYRQTLGQGPEFLTYFQNEAQLEKSRLLSDRFSAERPKGSFSTLEIQRTEQGDSAMYLCASRMTGGRRTEAFFGQGTRLTVV.

The table lists this clonotype with a few counts. CDR3 loop: CASSFPPLSYNEQFF. The CDR3, as DNA: TGTGCCAGCAGTTTTCCCCCACTCTCCTACAATGAGCAGTTCTTC. The V gene is TRBV12-3 or TRBV12-4, the J gene TRBJ2-1; D call uncertain. CDR3 size: 15 residues. The V end was cut by 3 bases, the J end by 0 bases, with 9 bases between.

V gene TRBV19 combines with J gene TRBJ2-1, with D uncertain. CDR1 is LNHDA, CDR2 SQIVND, per germline (reference sequence). The V and J ends lost 4 bases and 2 bases respectively, with 6 bases between them. The CDR3 spans 13 residues. This chain's CDR3 is CASSSSTYNEQFF. CDR3 coding DNA: TGTGCCAGTAGTAGTAGTACCTACAATGAGCAGTTCTTC.

V gene TRBV9 combines with J gene TRBJ2-1; possible D gene TRBD1, 6 bases. The CDR3 loop spans 16 amino acids. V lost 4 bases, J lost 2 bases, and 16 bases lay in between. The V gene's germline CDR1 is SGDLS and CDR2 YYNGEE. CDR3 region: CASSLKGGGPYNEQFF. The DNA of the CDR3 is TGTGCCAGCAGCCTCAAAGGTGGGGGCCCCTACAATGAGCAGTTCTTC.

This clonotype was detected only a few times. The gene calls are TRBV12-3 or TRBV12-4 and TRBJ2-5; no reliable D call. Trimming took 6 bases from V and 5 from J, leaving 13 bases between them. The CDR3 sequence is 13 residues long. The CDR3 is CASRTPARETQYF. CDR3 nucleotide sequence: TGTGCCAGCAGGACCCCGGCTCGGGAGACCCAGTACTTC.

The sample holds a few counts of this clonotype. V gene TRBV12-3 or TRBV12-4 combines with J gene TRBJ2-5; D is possibly TRBD1 (6 bases). Trimming left V 6 bases short and J 0 bases short, with 11 bases between. The CDR3 spans 14 residues. CDR3 bases: TGTGCCAGCAGCTCACAGGGAAACCAAGAGACCCAGTACTTC. This sequence encodes CASSSQGNQETQYF.

In this sample, this clonotype turned up a few times. The chain is built from TRBV6-2 or TRBV6-3 and TRBJ2-3, with TRBD2 matching over 10 bases. J was trimmed by 7 bases and V by 7 bases; bases with no gene match: 11. Germline V gene lookup returns CDR1 MNHEY and CDR2 SVGEGT. This CDR3 is 15 amino acids long. CDR3 sequence: CASTLSGGAGNTQYF. The CDR3 nucleotides read TGTGCCAGCACCCTCAGCGGGGGGGCCGGCAATACGCAGTATTTT.

As regards this clonotype: A clone one base away is much larger, so this may be a read error. The V call is TRBV12-3 or TRBV12-4, the J call TRBJ2-5; D ambiguous. This CDR3 region has 13 residues. The DNA for the CDR3 is TGTGCCAACAGTTCGACCACTAAAGAGACCCAGTACTTC. This codes for CANSSTTKETQYF.

V gene TRBV7-8 combines with J gene TRBJ2-5; D not certain. The CDR3 sequence is 15 residues long. The ends were cut back, 6 bases at V and 1 base at J, with 15 bases in the middle. Germline loops: CDR1 SGHVS, CDR2 FQNEAQ. CDR3 DNA: TGTGCCAGCAGGCTGAGTAGGGCGATCCAAGAGACCCAGTACTTC. It codes for CASRLSRAIQETQYF.

The rearrangement joins TRBV25-1 to TRBJ1-3; no definite D call. The CDR3 spans 13 residues. Trimming left V 4 bases short and J 4 bases short, with 8 bases between. The germline gives CDR1 MGHDK, CDR2 SYGVNS. The CDR3 DNA reads TGTGCCAGCAGTGGGCCGGCGGGAAACACCATATATTTT. Amino acid sequence: CASSGPAGNTIYF.

The rearrangement uses TRBV3-1 and TRBJ2-1; 14 positions match TRBD2. The ends lost 4 bases at V and 4 bases at J; junction bases unmatched: 15. The germline CDR1 and CDR2 sequences are LGHDT and YNNKEL (reference sequence). The CDR3 sequence is 20 residues long. In DNA, the CDR3 is TGTGCCAGCAGCCCGGGGACTAGCGGGGGTACTACGGCTTTTTACAATGAGCAGTTCTTC. It yields the protein CASSPGTSGGTTAFYNEQFF.

The V and J genes are TRBV6-8 and TRBJ2-2; 9 bases are shared with TRBD1. After removal of 6 bases from V and 7 bases from J, the junction contained 3 bases not matched to a gene. Germline-derived CDR1 and CDR2 are MNHGY and SAAAGT. CDR3 length: 13 amino acids. The DNA of the CDR3 is TGTGCCAGCAGGGGACAGGGTGGCGGGGAGCTGTTTTTT. Translation: CASRGQGGGELFF.

Remarks on this clonotype: A read error may be the cause here, since a much bigger clone is one base away. This sequence joins TRBV7-2 and TRBJ1-4, with D unclear. CDR1 SGHTA and CDR2 FQGNSA come from the germline V gene. The V and J ends lost 3 bases and 7 bases respectively, with 12 bases between them. The CDR3 sequence is 14 residues long. CDR3 sequence reads: CASSLPVWGEKLFF. CDR3 bases: TGTGCCAGCAGCTTGCCAGTGTGGGGTGAAAAACTGTTTTTT.